This TCR beta chain was found in a study of identical twins. TCRdb itself ran the 5' RACE reads through MiXCR, one entry per CDR3 protein. The profile shows nearly 900,000 distinct CDR3 sequences, around an eighth of them singletons. The CDR3 runs 15 residues. Germline values: CDR1 MNHNS, CDR2 SASEGT. V was cut by 5 bases and J by 7 bases, with 15 bases left in between. The data also belong to a second study, concerning yellow fever vaccine responses in identical twins.

The genes are TRBV6-1 and TRBJ1-6, with D perhaps TRBD1 (6 bases). Input material: PBMCs. This sequence originates from a woman aged 18-30 years in good health. The CDR3 DNA sequence: TGTGCCAGCAGTCCCGGAGGGGGTTGGAATTCACCCCTCCACTTT. Its protein product is CASSPGGGWNSPLHF.